These T cell receptor beta chains were read from a single sample in a study of T cell changes during pregnancy in multiple sclerosis. Method: immunoSEQ multiplex PCR; TCRdb's copy keeps in-frame clones and lacks some. The table has roughly 28,000 clones, more than 90% seen once. Material: CD8+ T cells from peripheral blood mononuclear cells, obtained before pregnancy. The receptors here all came from a female donor with multiple sclerosis, enrolled in a pregnancy study. Both conserved end residues are trimmed from each CDR3.

V	J	CDR3
TRBV4-2	TRBJ2-7	ASSQGGQSYEQY
TRBV5-4	TRBJ2-4	ASSWGGENIQY
TRBV6-6	TRBJ2-7	ASSSNYEQY
TRBV10-2	TRBJ2-1	ASSPTSGRLDEQF
TRBV7-9	TRBJ2-1	ASSFTGTSVIHEQF
TRBV7-9	TRBJ2-7	ASLGELGYEQY
TRBV27	TRBJ2-7	ASSPQGGGQY
TRBV10-3	TRBJ1-2	AISDGQGENGYT
TRBV7-9	TRBJ1-3	ASSPEGSYYGNTIY
TRBV9	TRBJ2-5	ASSISSAQETQY
TRBV11-3	TRBJ1-5	ASKKATGFSNQPQH
TRBV2	TRBJ1-3	ASSEAGRGDRGNTIY
TRBV5-8	TRBJ2-4	ASSLDALAKNIQY
TRBV7-9	TRBJ2-2	ASSLVSLNTGELF
TRBV19	TRBJ2-3	ASSTRPGTSGEDTQY
TRBV5-4	TRBJ2-2	ASSLWGQKGELF
TRBV5-6	TRBJ1-1	ASSPLRVNTEAF